Detailed here is one TCR beta chain. Using a J-beta primer mix together with a sample-barcoded 5' primer, a second PCR was run for roughly 6 to 12 cycles. TCRdb redid the calling of the 5' RACE reads with MiXCR, one entry per CDR3 protein. Here the sample spans 850,000 to 950,000 distinct CDR3 sequences, 29% being singletons. The V gene's germline CDR1 is MNHEY and CDR2 SMNVEV (reference sequence). The CDR3 covers 15 residues. The data stem from a study of blood T cells in healthy people across ages. The genes are TRBV27 and TRBJ2-1; the D gene is possibly TRBD2 (6 bases). The J call may not be correct, given that the DNA end is closer to TRBJ2-7. The source material was blood. The sequence was collected from a woman aged 80 or over in good health. CDR3 amino acids: CASSLGGASYNEQYF. The CDR3 DNA follows: TGTGCCAGCAGTTTAGGCGGGGCCTCCTACAATGAGCAGTACTTC.